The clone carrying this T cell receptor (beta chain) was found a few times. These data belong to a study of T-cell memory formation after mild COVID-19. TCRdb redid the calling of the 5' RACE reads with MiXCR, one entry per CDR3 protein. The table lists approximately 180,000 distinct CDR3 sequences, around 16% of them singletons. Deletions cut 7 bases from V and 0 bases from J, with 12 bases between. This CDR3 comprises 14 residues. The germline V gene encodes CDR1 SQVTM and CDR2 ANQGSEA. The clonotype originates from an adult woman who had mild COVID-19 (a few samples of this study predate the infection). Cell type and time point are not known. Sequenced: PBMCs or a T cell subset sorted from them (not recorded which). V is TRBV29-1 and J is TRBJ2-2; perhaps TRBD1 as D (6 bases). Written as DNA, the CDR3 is TGCAGCGGACGACAGGAGACGAACACCGGGGAGCTGTTTTTT. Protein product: CSGRQETNTGELFF.